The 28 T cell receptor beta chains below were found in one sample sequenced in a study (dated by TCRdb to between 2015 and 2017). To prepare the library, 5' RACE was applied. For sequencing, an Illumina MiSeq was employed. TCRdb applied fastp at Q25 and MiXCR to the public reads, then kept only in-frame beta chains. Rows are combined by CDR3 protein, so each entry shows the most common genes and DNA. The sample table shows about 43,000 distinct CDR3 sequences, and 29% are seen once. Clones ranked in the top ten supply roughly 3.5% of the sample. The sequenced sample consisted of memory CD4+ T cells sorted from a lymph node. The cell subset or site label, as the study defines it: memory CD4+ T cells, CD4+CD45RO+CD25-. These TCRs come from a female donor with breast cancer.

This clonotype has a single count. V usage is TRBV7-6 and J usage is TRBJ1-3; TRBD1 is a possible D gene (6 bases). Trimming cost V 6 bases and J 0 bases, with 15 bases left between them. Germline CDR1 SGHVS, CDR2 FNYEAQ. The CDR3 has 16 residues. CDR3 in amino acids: CASSSRGLLSGNTIYF. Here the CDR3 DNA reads TGTGCCAGCAGTTCCAGGGGACTTCTCTCTGGAAACACCATATATTTT.

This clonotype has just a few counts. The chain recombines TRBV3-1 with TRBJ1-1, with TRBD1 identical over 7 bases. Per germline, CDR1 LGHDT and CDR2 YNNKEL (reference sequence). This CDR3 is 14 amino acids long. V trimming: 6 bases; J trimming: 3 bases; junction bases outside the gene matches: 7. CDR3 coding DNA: TGTGCCAGCAGGCCCCAGGGGGGCGACACTGAAGCTTTCTTT. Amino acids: CASRPQGGDTEAFF.

CDR3 bases: TGTGCCAGCAGCTTAGATGCCGGAAATGGCTACACCTTC. Protein product: CASSLDAGNGYTF. The chain links TRBV11-2 to TRBJ1-2; D remains ambiguous. Germline values: CDR1 SGHAT, CDR2 FQNNGV. CDR3 size: 13 residues. V shed 0 bases and J shed 6 bases, with 8 bases lying between them.

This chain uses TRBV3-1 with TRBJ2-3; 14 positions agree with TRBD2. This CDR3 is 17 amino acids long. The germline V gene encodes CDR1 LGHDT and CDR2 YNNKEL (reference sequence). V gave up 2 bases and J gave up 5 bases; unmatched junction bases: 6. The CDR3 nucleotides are TGTGCCAGCAGCCAAATGGGACTAGCGGGAGTCTTAGATACGCAGTATTTT. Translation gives CASSQMGLAGVLDTQYF.

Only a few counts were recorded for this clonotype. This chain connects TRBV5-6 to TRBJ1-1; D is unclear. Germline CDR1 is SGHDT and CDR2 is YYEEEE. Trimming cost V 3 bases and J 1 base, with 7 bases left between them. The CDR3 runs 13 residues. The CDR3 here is CASSSVRNTEAFF. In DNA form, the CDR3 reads TGTGCCAGCAGCTCCGTGAGGAACACTGAAGCTTTCTTT.

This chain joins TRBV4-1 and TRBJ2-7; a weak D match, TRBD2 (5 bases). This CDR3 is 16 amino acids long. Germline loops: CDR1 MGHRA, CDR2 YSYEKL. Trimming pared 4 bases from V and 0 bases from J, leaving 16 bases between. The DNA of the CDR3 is TGCGCCAGCAGCCTCCGGACTTCCATGAGCTCCTACGAGCAGTACTTC. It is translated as CASSLRTSMSSYEQYF.

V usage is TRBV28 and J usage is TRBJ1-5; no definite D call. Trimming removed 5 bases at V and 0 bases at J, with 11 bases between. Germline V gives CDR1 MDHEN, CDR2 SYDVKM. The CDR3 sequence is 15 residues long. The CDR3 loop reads CASSMSVYSNQPQHF. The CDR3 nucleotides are TGTGCCAGCAGTATGAGTGTTTATAGCAATCAGCCCCAGCATTTT. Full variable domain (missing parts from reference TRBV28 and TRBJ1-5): DVKVTQSSRYLVKRTGEKVFLECVQDMDHENMFWYRQDPGLGLRLIYFSYDVKMKEKGDIPEGYSVSREKKERFSLILESASTNQTSMYLCASSMSVYSNQPQHFGDGTRLSIL.

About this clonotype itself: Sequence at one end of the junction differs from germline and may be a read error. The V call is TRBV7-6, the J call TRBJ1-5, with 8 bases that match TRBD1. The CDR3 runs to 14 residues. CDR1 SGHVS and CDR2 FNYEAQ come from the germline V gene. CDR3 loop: CAGSSTGVDQPQHF. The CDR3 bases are TGTGCCGGCAGCTCGACAGGGGTGGATCAGCCCCAGCATTTT.

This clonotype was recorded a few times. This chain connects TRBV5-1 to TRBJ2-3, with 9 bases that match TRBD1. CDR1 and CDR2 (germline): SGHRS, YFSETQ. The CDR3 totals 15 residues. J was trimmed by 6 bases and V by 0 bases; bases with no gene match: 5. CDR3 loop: CASSLEDRGFDTQYF. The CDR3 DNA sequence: TGCGCCAGCAGCTTGGAGGACAGGGGATTTGATACGCAGTATTTT.

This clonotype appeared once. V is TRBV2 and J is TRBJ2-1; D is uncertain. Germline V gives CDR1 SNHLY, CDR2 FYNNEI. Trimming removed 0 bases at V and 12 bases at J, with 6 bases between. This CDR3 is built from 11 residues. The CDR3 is CASSEAVRQFF. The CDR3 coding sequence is TGTGCCAGCAGTGAAGCAGTAAGGCAGTTCTTC.

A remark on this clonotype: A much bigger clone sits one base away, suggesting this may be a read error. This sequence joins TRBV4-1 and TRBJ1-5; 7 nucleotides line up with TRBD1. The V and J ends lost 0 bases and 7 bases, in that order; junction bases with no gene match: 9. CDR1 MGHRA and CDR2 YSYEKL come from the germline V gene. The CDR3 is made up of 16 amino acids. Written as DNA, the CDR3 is TGCGCCAGCAGCCAAGATTCCGCCAGGGGGTTCCAGCCCCAGCATTTT. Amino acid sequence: CASSQDSARGFQPQHF.

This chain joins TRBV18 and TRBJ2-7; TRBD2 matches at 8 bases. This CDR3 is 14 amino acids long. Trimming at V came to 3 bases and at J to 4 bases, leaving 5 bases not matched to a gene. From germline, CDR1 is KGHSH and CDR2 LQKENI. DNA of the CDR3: TGTGCCAGCTCACCCGGGACTAGTATTTACGAGCAGTACTTC. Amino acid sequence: CASSPGTSIYEQYF.

The CDR3 coding sequence is TGCGCCAGCAGCCAAGTTTATGGGTCCGACTACGAGCAGTACTTC. Protein: CASSQVYGSDYEQYF. The rearrangement joins TRBV4-1 to TRBJ2-7; the D is unclear. Trimming shortened V by 1 base and J by 3 bases, and 13 bases separated the two germline ends. The CDR3 has 15 amino acids. The germline V gene encodes CDR1 MGHRA and CDR2 YSYEKL.

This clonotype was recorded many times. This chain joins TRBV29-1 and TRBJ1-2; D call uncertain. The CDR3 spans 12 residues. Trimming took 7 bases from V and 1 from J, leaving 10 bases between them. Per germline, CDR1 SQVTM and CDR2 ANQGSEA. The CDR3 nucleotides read TGCAGCGCAAGAGTTAATAACTATGGCTACACCTTC. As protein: CSARVNNYGYTF.

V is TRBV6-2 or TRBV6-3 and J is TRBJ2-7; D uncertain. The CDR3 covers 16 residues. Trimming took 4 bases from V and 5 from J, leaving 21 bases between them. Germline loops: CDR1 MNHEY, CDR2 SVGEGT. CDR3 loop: CASSSPRKHASDEQYF. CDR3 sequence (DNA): TGTGCCAGCAGTTCCCCCAGAAAACATGCATCGGACGAGCAGTACTTC.

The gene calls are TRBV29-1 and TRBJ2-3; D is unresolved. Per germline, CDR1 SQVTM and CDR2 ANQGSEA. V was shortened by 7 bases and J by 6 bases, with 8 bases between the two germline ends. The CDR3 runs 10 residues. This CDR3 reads CSGWTDTQYF. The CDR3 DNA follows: TGCAGCGGGTGGACGGATACGCAGTATTTT.

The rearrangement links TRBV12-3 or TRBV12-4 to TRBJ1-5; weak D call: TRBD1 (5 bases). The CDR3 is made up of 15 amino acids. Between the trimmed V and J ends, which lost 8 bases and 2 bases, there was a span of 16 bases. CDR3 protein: CASYSFGAGNQPQHF. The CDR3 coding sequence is TGTGCCAGCTATTCCTTTGGGGCGGGCAATCAGCCCCAGCATTTT.

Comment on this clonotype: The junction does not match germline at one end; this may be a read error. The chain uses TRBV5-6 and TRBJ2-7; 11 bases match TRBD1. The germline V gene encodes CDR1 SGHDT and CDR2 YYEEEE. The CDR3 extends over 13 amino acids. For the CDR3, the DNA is TGTGCCAGCAGCCCCACGGGACAGGGGGACGAGCACTTC. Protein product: CASSPTGQGDEHF. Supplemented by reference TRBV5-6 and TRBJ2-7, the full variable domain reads DAGVTQSPTHLIKTRGQQVTLRCSPKSGHDTVSWYQQALGQGPQFIFQYYEEEERQRGNFPDRFSGHQFPNYSSELNVNALLLGDSALYLCASSPTGQGDEHFGPGTRLTVT.

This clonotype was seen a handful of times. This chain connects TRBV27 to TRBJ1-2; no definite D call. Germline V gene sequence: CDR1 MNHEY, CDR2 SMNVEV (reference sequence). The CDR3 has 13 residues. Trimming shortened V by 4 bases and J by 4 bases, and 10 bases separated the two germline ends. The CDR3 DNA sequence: TGTGCCAGCAGTTCCGGACGGGCCTATGGCTACACCTTC. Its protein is CASSSGRAYGYTF.

The CDR3 DNA reads as TGTGCCAGCAGCCACGGGAACACCGGGGAGCTGTTTTTT. This gives the protein CASSHGNTGELFF. V and J are TRBV7-3 and TRBJ2-2; D call uncertain. Trimming took off 5 bases at V and 1 base at J, with 5 bases between the two ends. CDR1 is SGHTA and CDR2 is FQGTGA in the germline V gene. The CDR3 has 13 amino acids.

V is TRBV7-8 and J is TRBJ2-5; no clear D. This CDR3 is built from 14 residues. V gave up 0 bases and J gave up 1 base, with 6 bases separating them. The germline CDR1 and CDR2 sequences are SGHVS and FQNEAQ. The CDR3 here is CASSLAQVQETQYF. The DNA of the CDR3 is TGTGCCAGCAGCTTAGCCCAGGTCCAAGAGACCCAGTACTTC.

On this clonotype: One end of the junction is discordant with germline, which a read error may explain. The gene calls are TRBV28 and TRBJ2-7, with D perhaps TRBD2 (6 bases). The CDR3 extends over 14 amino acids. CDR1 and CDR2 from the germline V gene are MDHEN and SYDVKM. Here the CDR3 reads CASSYYGDSCEQYF. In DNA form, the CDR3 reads TGTGCCAGCAGTTACTATGGGGACTCCTGCGAGCAGTACTTC.

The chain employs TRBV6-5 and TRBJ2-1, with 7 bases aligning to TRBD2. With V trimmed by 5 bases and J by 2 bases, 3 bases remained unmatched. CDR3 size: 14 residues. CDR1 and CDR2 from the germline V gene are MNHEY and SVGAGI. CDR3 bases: TGTGCCAGCAGTCCGGGGGGACCCTACAATGAGCAGTTCTTC. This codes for CASSPGGPYNEQFF.

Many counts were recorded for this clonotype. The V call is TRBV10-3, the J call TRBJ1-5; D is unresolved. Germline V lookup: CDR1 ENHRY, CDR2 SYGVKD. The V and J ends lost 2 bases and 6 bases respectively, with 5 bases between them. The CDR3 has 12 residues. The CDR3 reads CAISESAQPQHF. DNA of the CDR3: TGTGCCATCAGTGAGAGCGCTCAGCCCCAGCATTTT.

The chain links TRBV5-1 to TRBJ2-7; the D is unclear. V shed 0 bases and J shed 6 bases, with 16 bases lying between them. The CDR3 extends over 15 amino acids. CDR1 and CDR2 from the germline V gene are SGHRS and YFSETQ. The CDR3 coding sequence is TGCGCCAGCAGCTTGGATGTGACGTCCATGGCCGAGCAGTACTTC. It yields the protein CASSLDVTSMAEQYF.

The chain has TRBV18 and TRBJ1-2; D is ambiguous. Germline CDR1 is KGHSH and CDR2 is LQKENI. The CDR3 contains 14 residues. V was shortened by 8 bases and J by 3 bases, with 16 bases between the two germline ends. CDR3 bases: TGTGCCAGCCCTCTTACGACGACGTACTATGGCTACACCTTC. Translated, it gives CASPLTTTYYGYTF.

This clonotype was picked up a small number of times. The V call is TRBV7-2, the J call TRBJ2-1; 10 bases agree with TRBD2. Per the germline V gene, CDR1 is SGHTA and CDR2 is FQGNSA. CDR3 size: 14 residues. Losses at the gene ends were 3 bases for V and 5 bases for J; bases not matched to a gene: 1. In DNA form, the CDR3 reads TGTGCCAGCAGCTTTAGCGGGGGGCACAATGAGCAGTTCTTC. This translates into CASSFSGGHNEQFF.

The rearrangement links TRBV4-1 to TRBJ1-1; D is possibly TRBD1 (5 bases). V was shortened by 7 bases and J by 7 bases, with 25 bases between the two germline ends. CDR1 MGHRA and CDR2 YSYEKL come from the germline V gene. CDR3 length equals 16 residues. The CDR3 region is CASNHEHSRDANEAFF. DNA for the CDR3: TGCGCCAGCAACCACGAACACTCCCGGGACGCTAATGAAGCTTTCTTT.